These 5 T cell receptor beta chains share one sample of origin, sequenced in a study of blood T cell repertoires in COVID-19 (TCRdb year 2020). The receptor library was made with the immunoSEQ multiplex PCR assay. In TCRdb, the immuneACCESS table is reduced to in-frame sequences with V and J assigned. These tables do not hold every clone; where another copy was compared, an unresolved V gene accounts for under half, and the others remain unexplained. Recorded for this sample are 100,000 or so clones; 91% of them occurred a single time. The top ten clones comprise around a sixth of the sample. Sequencing was carried out using peripheral blood. These TCRs come from a man between 45 and 60 years old with acute or convalescent COVID-19.

This clone was counted a single time. The J gene is TRBJ2-1, the V gene TRBV6-2 or TRBV6-3; D possibly corresponds to TRBD2 (6 bases). Germline V gives CDR1 MNHEY, CDR2 SVGEGT. V gave up 2 bases and J gave up 4 bases, with 12 bases separating them. The CDR3 loop spans 15 amino acids. CDR3 sequence: CASSYGGAGYNEQFF. As DNA, the CDR3 is TGTGCCAGCAGTTACGGGGGTGCGGGGTACAATGAGCAGTTCTTC.

This clone was counted a single time. The V gene is TRBV9, the J gene TRBJ1-6; tentatively, D is TRBD1 (6 bases). The V gene's germline CDR1 is SGDLS and CDR2 YYNGEE. The CDR3 consists of 16 residues. With 0 bases removed from V and 10 bases from J, the gap between germline ends came to 17 bases. Here the CDR3 DNA reads TGTGCCAGCAGCGTAGCCCCAGGGGAGGGTGGGTCACCCCTCCACTTT. Amino acid sequence: CASSVAPGEGGSPLHF.

This clone appeared once. The chain uses TRBV2 and TRBJ1-5; weak D call: TRBD1 (6 bases). The CDR3 runs to 13 residues. Germline V gives CDR1 SNHLY, CDR2 FYNNEI. V was trimmed by 7 bases and J by 3 bases, leaving 10 bases between them. CDR3 in DNA: TGTGCCAGCAAGACAGGCACCAATCAGCCCCAGCATTTT. Its protein is CASKTGTNQPQHF.

The V call is TRBV5-6, the J call TRBJ1-2; 12 nucleotides line up with TRBD1. V lost 4 bases, J lost 8 bases, and 9 bases stayed unmatched. In germline, CDR1 is SGHDT, CDR2 YYEEEE. The CDR3 is 15 residues long. CDR3 nucleotides: TGTGCCAGCAGCCCCGGGGACAGGGGGCTTGCGGGCTACACCTTC. This gives the protein CASSPGDRGLAGYTF.

This chain joins TRBV15 and TRBJ1-6; perhaps TRBD1 as D (6 bases). The CDR3 sequence is 19 residues long. The V gene lost 1 base and the J gene lost 0 bases, with 16 bases spanning the gap. Germline CDR1 and CDR2: LNHNV and YYDKDF (reference sequence). The CDR3 region has the DNA TGTGCCACCAGCAGAGGACCGGGACAACACCTCTCCTATAATTCACCCCTCCACTTT. Translation: CATSRGPGQHLSYNSPLHF. The full variable domain, rest sourced from reference TRBV15 and TRBJ1-6, is DAMVIQNPRYQVTQFGKPVTLSCSQTLNHNVMYWYQQKSSQAPKLLFHYYDKDFNNEADTPDNFQSRRPNTSFCFLDIRSPGLGDTAMYLCATSRGPGQHLSYNSPLHFGNGTRLTVT.